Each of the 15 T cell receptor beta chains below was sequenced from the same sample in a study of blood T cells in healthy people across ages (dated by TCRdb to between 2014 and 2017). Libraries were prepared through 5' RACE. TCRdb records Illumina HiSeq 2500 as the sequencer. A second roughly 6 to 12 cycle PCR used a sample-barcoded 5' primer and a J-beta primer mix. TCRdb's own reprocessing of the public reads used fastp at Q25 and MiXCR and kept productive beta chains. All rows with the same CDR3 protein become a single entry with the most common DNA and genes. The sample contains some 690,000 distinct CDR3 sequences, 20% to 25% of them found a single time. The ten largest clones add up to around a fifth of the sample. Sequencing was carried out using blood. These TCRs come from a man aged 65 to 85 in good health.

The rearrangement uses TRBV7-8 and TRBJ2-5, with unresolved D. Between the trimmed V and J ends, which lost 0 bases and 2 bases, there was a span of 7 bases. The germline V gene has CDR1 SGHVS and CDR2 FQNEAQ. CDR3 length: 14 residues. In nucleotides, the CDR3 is TGTGCCAGCAGCTTAGCCCACGGACAAGAGACCCAGTACTTC. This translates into CASSLAHGQETQYF. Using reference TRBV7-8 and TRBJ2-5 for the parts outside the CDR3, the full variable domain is GAGVSQSPRYKVAKRGQDVALRCDPISGHVSLFWYQQALGQGPEFLTYFQNEAQLDKSGLPSDRFFAERPEGSVSTLKIQRTQQEDSAVYLCASSLAHGQETQYFGPGTRLLVL.

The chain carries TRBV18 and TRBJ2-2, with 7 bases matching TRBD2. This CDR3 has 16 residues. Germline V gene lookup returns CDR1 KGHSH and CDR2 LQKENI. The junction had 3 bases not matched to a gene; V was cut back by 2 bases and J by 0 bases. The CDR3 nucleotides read TGTGCCAGCTCACCAGTGCTAGCGGCGAACACCGGGGAGCTGTTTTTT. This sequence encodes CASSPVLAANTGELFF.

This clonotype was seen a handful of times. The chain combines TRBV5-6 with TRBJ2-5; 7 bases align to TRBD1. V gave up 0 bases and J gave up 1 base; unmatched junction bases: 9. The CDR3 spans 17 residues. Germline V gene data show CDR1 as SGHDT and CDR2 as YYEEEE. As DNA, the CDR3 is TGTGCCAGCAGCTTGGTTCCCGGGACAGACTCCCAAGAGACCCAGTACTTC. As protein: CASSLVPGTDSQETQYF.

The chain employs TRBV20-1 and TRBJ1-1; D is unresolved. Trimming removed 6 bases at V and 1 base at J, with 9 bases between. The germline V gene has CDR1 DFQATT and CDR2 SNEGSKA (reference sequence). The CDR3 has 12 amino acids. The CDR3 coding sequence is TGCAGTGCGTGCGGGAGGAACACTGAAGCTTTCTTT. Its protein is CSACGRNTEAFF.

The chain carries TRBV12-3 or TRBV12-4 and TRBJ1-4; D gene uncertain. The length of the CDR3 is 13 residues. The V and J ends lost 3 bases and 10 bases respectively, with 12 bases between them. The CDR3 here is CASSFTESGKLFF. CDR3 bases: TGTGCCAGCAGTTTTACAGAATCCGGAAAACTGTTTTTT.

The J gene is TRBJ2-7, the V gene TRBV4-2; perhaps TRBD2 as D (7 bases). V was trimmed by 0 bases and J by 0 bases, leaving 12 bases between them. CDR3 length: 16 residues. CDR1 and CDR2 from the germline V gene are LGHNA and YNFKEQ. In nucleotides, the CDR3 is TGTGCCAGCAGCCAAGAAATGGCGGGGGCCTCCTACGAGCAGTACTTC. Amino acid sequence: CASSQEMAGASYEQYF.

The CDR3 region is CASSDSPRTRDNNEQFF. CDR3 nucleotide sequence: TGTGCCAGCAGTGACTCGCCCAGGACTAGGGATAACAATGAGCAGTTCTTC. This rearrangement joins TRBV6-4 to TRBJ2-1, with 7 bases matching TRBD2. V dropped 0 bases and J dropped 5; count of bases not matched to a gene: 10. The germline gives CDR1 MRHNA, CDR2 SNTAGT. The CDR3 loop spans 17 amino acids.

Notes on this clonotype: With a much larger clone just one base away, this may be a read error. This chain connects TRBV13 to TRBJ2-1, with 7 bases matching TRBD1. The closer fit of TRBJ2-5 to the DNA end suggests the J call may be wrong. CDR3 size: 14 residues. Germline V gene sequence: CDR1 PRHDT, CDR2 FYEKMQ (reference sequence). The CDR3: CANSLRQGGRTQYF. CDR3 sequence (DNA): TGTGCCAACAGCTTAAGACAGGGTGGCCGGACCCAGTACTTC.

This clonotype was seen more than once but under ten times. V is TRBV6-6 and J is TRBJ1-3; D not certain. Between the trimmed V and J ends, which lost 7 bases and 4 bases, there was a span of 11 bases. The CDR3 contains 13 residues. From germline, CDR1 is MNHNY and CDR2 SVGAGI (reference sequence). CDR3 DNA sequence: TGTGCCAGCAACGTCTTCAGGGGAAACACCATATATTTT. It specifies CASNVFRGNTIYF.

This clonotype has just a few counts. Here the CDR3 DNA reads TGTGCCAGCAGTTTCATGGGGGGACAGGGGGTCTACGAGCAGTACTTC. Its translation: CASSFMGGQGVYEQYF. This chain connects TRBV28 to TRBJ2-5, with TRBD1 identical over 11 bases. Gene TRBJ2-7 matches the end of the DNA better, so the J call may be wrong. The V gene's germline CDR1 is MDHEN and CDR2 SYDVKM. The CDR3 consists of 16 residues.

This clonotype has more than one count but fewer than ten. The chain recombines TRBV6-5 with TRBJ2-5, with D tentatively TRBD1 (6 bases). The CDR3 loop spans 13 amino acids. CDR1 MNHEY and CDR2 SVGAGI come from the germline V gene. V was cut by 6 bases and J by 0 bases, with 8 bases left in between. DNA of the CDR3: TGTGCCAGCAGGTCAGGGGACCAAGAGACCCAGTACTTC. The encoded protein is CASRSGDQETQYF.

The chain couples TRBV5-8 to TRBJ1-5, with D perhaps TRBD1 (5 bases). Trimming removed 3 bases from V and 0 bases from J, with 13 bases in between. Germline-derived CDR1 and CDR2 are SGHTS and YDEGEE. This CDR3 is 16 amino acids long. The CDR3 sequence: CASSWERRGSNQPQHF. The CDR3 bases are TGTGCCAGCAGCTGGGAAAGGAGGGGTAGCAATCAGCCCCAGCATTTT.

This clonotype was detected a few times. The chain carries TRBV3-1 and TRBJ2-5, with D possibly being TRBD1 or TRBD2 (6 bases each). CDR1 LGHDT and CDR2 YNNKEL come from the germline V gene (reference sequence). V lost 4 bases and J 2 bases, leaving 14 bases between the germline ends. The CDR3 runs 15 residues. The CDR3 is CASSRAGGPQETQYF. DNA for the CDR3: TGTGCCAGCAGCCGGGCCGGGGGCCCTCAAGAGACCCAGTACTTC.

CDR3 protein: CASSLVAGDDEQFF. As DNA, the CDR3 is TGTGCCAGCAGCTTAGTAGCGGGTGACGATGAGCAGTTCTTC. V is TRBV11-3 and J is TRBJ2-5; 7 bases agree with TRBD2. The J call may be in error: the DNA end matches TRBJ2-1 better. The CDR3 is 14 residues long. Germline V gene data show CDR1 as SGHNT and CDR2 as YENEEA.

CDR3 loop: CASSIVMSGEQYF. The CDR3 DNA sequence: TGTGCCAGCAGCATCGTAATGAGTGGCGAGCAGTACTTC. V and J are TRBV7-6 and TRBJ2-7; no definite D call. This CDR3 is 13 amino acids long. Trimming left V 5 bases short and J 6 bases short, with 14 bases between. Germline CDR1 is SGHVS and CDR2 is FNYEAQ. The complete variable domain, with remaining parts taken from reference TRBV7-6 and TRBJ2-7, reads GAGVSQSPRYKVTKRGQDVALRCDPISGHVSLYWYRQALGQGPEFLTYFNYEAQQDKSGLPNDRFSAERPEGSISTLTIQRTEQRDSAMYRCASSIVMSGEQYFGPGTRLTVT.